The sequence of this T cell receptor beta chain was determined in a study of identical twins. This clonotype was counted between two and nine times. Unique molecular identifiers were present on the cDNA, and a universal primer site came from template switching. One entry per CDR3 protein, called by TCRdb with MiXCR from the 5' RACE reads. This sample has fewer than 900,000 distinct CDR3 sequences, with 21% found just once. This CDR3 is 16 amino acids long. Trimming took 4 bases from V and 4 from J; bases not matched to a gene: 5. Germline CDR1 SGHRS, CDR2 YFSETQ. This sample also belongs to another study, concerning T cells expressing NK-cell markers.

The rearrangement joins TRBV5-1 to TRBJ2-1; 13 bases map to TRBD2. Sequencing used PBMCs. The clonotype was recovered from a woman aged 18-29 years in good health. The CDR3 DNA sequence: TGCGCCAGCAGCAGAGGGACTAGCGGGGTATACAATGAGCAGTTCTTC. This codes for CASSRGTSGVYNEQFF. The full variable domain, completed using reference TRBV5-1 and TRBJ2-1, is KAGVTQTPRYLIKTRGQQVTLSCSPISGHRSVSWYQQTPGQGLQFLFEYFSETQRNKGNFPGRFSGRQFSNSRSEMNVSTLELGDSALYLCASSRGTSGVYNEQFFGPGTRLTVL.